One sample yielded the 12 T cell receptor beta chains listed below, sequenced in a study of radiation and T cells in renal cell carcinoma. Treatment meaning: 15 Gy SBRT to primary tumor, nephrectomy 4 weeks later. Assay used: immunoSEQ multiplex PCR; TCRdb lists only in-frame clones, some missing. The sample yields about 16,000 clones, approximately 53% seen once. Here the sequenced sample was tumor tissue, taken from a patient whose treatment included radiotherapy and nephrectomy. These receptors were obtained from a woman aged 55-70 years with renal cell carcinoma.

The chain recombines TRBV2 with TRBJ1-6; maybe TRBD1 (6 bases). The CDR3 runs 15 residues. Germline CDR1 is SNHLY and CDR2 is FYNNEI. Trimming shortened V by 7 bases and J by 4 bases, and 14 bases separated the two germline ends. The CDR3 protein is CASKPGHSYNSPLHF. The CDR3, as DNA: TGTGCCAGCAAGCCGGGACATTCGTATAATTCACCCCTCCACTTT.

This rearrangement joins TRBV5-1 to TRBJ2-7, with D perhaps TRBD2 (5 bases). There are 16 residues in the CDR3. V lost 0 bases to trimming and J lost 6 bases, with 19 bases between them. Germline V CDR1 and CDR2: SGHRS, YFSETQ. The CDR3 nucleotides read TGCGCCAGCAGCTTGGCGGAGGAAGGGTTACAGTCCGAGCAGTACTTC. Its translation is CASSLAEEGLQSEQYF. The variable domain in full, completed from reference TRBV5-1 and TRBJ2-7, reads KAGVTQTPRYLIKTRGQQVTLSCSPISGHRSVSWYQQTPGQGLQFLFEYFSETQRNKGNFPGRFSGRQFSNSRSEMNVSTLELGDSALYLCASSLAEEGLQSEQYFGPGTRLTVT.

This sequence joins TRBV7-2 and TRBJ2-2, with 8 bases aligning to TRBD1. Germline V gene data show CDR1 as SGHTA and CDR2 as FQGNSA. V was clipped by 4 bases and J by 4 bases; unmatched bases: 5. The CDR3 contains 15 residues. CDR3 sequence: CASSWGQARTGELFF. Written as DNA, the CDR3 is TGTGCCAGCAGCTGGGGACAGGCCCGCACCGGGGAGCTGTTTTTT.

CDR3 DNA: TGTGCCAGTAGTATAGCAGGGGGCGGAGGAACTGAAGCTTTCTTT. Protein: CASSIAGGGGTEAFF. The chain employs TRBV19 and TRBJ1-1, with 8 positions matching TRBD1. The germline CDR1 and CDR2 sequences are LNHDA and SQIVND (reference sequence). CDR3 length: 15 residues. V dropped 1 base and J dropped 5; count of bases not matched to a gene: 6.

This clone has a handful of counts. The genes are TRBV6-1 and TRBJ1-2; D possibly corresponds to TRBD1 (6 bases). This CDR3 has 14 amino acids. The germline V and J ends were trimmed by 7 bases and 7 bases, with 19 bases remaining between them. Germline-derived CDR1 and CDR2 are MNHNS and SASEGT. The CDR3 spells CASKTGFYGSGYTF. CDR3 coding DNA: TGTGCCAGCAAGACAGGCTTCTATGGTAGTGGCTACACCTTC.

This clone was counted a few times. This chain links TRBV29-1 with TRBJ2-3; D is ambiguous. The CDR3 is 15 residues long. Trimming cost V 6 bases and J 4 bases, with 20 bases left between them. Germline V gene lookup returns CDR1 SQVTM and CDR2 ANQGSEA. This chain's CDR3 is CSVDRQLTVPDTQYF. CDR3 bases: TGCAGCGTGGACCGACAATTGACGGTCCCAGATACGCAGTATTTT.

Comment on this clone: A far larger clone is one base from this, pointing to a likely read error. The sample contains more than one DNA sequence encoding this CDR3. The chain uses TRBV5-2 and TRBJ1-2; TRBD1 is taken as the D call from the table, unchecked against the DNA. TRBV5-2 is classified as a pseudogene. The CDR3 loop spans 16 amino acids. The CDR3 DNA reads TGTGCCAGCAGCCACGGACAGGGGGCGGAAAACTATGGCTACACCTTC. Its translation: CASSHGQGAENYGYTF.

This clone ranks as medium-sized. CDR3 protein: CASSSVGGMVADTQYF. The CDR3 nucleotides are TGTGCCAGCAGTTCCGTCGGGGGAATGGTTGCAGATACGCAGTATTTT. This chain joins TRBV6-5 and TRBJ2-3, with D possibly being TRBD2 (6 bases). CDR1 is MNHEY, CDR2 SVGAGI, per germline. This CDR3 has 16 residues. Trimming cost V 4 bases and J 4 bases, with 18 bases left between them.

V is TRBV5-4 and J is TRBJ1-1, with D possibly being TRBD1 (6 bases). Germline values: CDR1 SGHNT, CDR2 YYREEE (reference sequence). The CDR3 spans 15 residues. Between the trimmed V and J ends, which lost 4 bases and 3 bases, there was a span of 16 bases. CDR3 DNA sequence: TGTGCCAGCAGCCCCCGAGCAGGGGATCACACTGAAGCTTTCTTT. It translates to CASSPRAGDHTEAFF.

The J gene is TRBJ2-5, the V gene TRBV7-6; no definite D call. Germline CDR1 reads SGHVS; CDR2 reads FNYEAQ. V lost 1 base to trimming and J lost 1 base, with 1 base between them. The CDR3 length is 12 residues. CDR3 DNA sequence: TGTGCCAGCAGCTTAGGCCAAGAGACCCAGTACTTC. Its protein product is CASSLGQETQYF.

This rearrangement joins TRBV7-9 to TRBJ1-5, with 7 bases identical to TRBD1. The CDR3 spans 14 residues. The junction had 4 bases not matched to a gene; V was cut back by 5 bases and J by 3 bases. Germline V gene lookup returns CDR1 SEHNR and CDR2 FQNEAQ (reference sequence). The CDR3 is CASSRDSSNQPQHF. The CDR3 nucleotides are TGTGCCAGCAGCCGGGACAGCTCCAATCAGCCCCAGCATTTT.

The chain uses TRBV25-1 and TRBJ2-2; D unresolved. The CDR3 consists of 14 residues. Deletions cut 6 bases from V and 3 bases from J, with 11 bases between. Germline lookup yields CDR1 MGHDK and CDR2 SYGVNS. This chain's CDR3 is CASRGEADTGELFF. The CDR3 bases are TGTGCCAGCAGGGGTGAAGCTGACACCGGGGAGCTGTTTTTT.